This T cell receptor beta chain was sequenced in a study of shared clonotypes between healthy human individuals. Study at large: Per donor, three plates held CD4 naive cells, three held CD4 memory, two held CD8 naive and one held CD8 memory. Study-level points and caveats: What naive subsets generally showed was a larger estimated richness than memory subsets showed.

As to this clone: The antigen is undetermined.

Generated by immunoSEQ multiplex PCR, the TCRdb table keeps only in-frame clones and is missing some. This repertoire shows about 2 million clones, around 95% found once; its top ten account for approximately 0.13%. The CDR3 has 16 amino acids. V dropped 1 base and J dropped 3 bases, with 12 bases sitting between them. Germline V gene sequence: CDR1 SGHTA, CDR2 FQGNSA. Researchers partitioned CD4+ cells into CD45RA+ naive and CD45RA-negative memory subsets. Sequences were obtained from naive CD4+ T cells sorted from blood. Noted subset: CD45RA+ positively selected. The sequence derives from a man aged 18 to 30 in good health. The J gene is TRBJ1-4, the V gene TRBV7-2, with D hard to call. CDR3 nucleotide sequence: TGTGCCAGCAGCTTAGTACTGGGGTTGGCTAATGAAAAACTGTTTTTT. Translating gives CASSLVLGLANEKLFF.